This T cell receptor (beta chain) was sequenced for a study of CXCR3-negative and CXCR3-positive naive CD8 T cells (dated by TCRdb to between 2018 and 2020). The study in broad terms: In total, around 140 million TRB reads were obtained, or roughly 1.5 +/- 0.3 million reads per library. Naive subsets from about five donors and memory cells from 3 donors were included in the TRBV-TRBJ cluster analysis. The diversity and physicochemical repertoire analyses included 11 donors pooled from two independent experiments.

Sequenced on a NextSeq 550. The Human TCR Profiling Kit (MiLaboratory) was used to prepare UMI-labeled 5' RACE TRB cDNA libraries. cDNA synthesis used the entire amount of extracted RNA, and PCR amplification then used the entire amount of cDNA produced. Libraries were prepared in parallel with an identical number of PCR cycles. In the paper's pipeline: With a minimum of two reads required per UMI, MIGEC and MiXCR pulled out about 50,000 +/- 10,000 unique UMI-labeled TRB cDNA molecules from each library. On average, 40,000 +/- 10,000 functional in-frame TRB CDR3 nucleotide clonotypes lacking stop codons were found per library. After each sample was downsampled to 5000 UMI-labeled TRB molecules, VDJtools was used to calculate diversity metrics such as normalized Shannon-Wiener and Chao1. For the central five CDR3 residues, VDJtools calculated physicochemical properties weighted by clonotype size, namely interaction energy, strength, volume and Kidera factor 4. TCRdb reprocessed the sequencing reads and holds a single record per CDR3 protein sequence, with no DNA. TCRdb assigned the V and J calls; the authors' analysis was not used. The sample's clone listing holds approximately 90,000 distinct CDR3 sequences. The ten largest clones capture almost 0.55% of the sample.

On the study overall, not on this receptor specifically: TRB CDR3s from CXCR3-positive naive cells showed higher hydrophobicity (lower Kidera factor 4), lower energy, and higher strength and volume indices than CXCR3-negative naive cells. Both naive subsets had comparably high repertoire diversity, while memory CD8+ T cells had much lower repertoire diversity. Naive CXCR3-negative and CXCR3-positive cells from the same donor showed similar TRBV-TRBJ usage, whereas memory cells showed distinct patterns. Because surface CD5, which is linked to self-reactivity in mice, was comparable between the naive subsets, TCR interaction strength was also inferred from TRB CDR3 physicochemical properties. CXCR3 expression partially decreased after cryopreservation, so most assays used freshly isolated PBMCs.

The CDR3 has 14 amino acids, counting the end cysteine and phenylalanine. The nucleotide record is missing. CDR1 and CDR2 are drawn from the germline V gene: SGHRS, YFSETQ. Regarding this clonotype: Its specific antigen is unknown.

Each CD8+ T cell subset was flow-sorted in triplicate, with fewer than 350,000 cells per subset placed directly into RLT lysis buffer. Naive CD8+ T cells were defined stringently as CD45RO-CCR7+CD27+CD95- to exclude memory contaminants. Peripheral blood mononuclear cells were isolated from buffy coats by standard density gradient centrifugation. A FACSAria III was used to flow-sort naive CD8+ T cells into CXCR3-negative and CXCR3-positive populations. Total RNA was extracted from sorted cells with an RNeasy Mini Kit. The clonotype originates from a human donor in good health. Some clones in this sample may be carry-over from other donors' samples. The sequenced sample consisted of naive CXCR3+ CD8+ T cells from blood. Interpreted using the paper, the cell subset or site label stands for: CD45RO-CCR7+CD27+CD95- naive CD8+ T cells expressing CXCR3 (TNR3+). The chain was built from TRBV5-1 and TRBJ2-7; TCRdb picks TRBD2, but there is no DNA to check that call. The CDR3 corresponds to CASSLGAGAYEQYF.